This TCR beta chain was captured in a study of blood T cell repertoires in COVID-19. As for the study in general: Specimens from acute and convalescent COVID-19 originated in the United States, Italy and Spain. The analysed material was cDNA or gDNA that came from T cells, B-cell-depleted T cells, or PBMCs.

Authors' data handling: Amplifying reference gene primers gave estimates of nucleated cell counts. Generated by immunoSEQ multiplex PCR, the TCRdb table keeps only in-frame clones and is missing some. The V and J calls and the clone size are those of that table, but D and trimming were determined from the DNA. The table shows 80,000 or so clones, with roughly 78% occurring only once. The trim removed 4 bases at V and 0 bases at J, leaving 8 bases unmatched. The CDR3 is made up of 17 amino acids. Germline CDR1 is SGHRS and CDR2 is YFSETQ. The source material was peripheral blood. This chain uses TRBV5-1 with TRBJ2-1; the match to TRBD1 covers 9 bases. The origin of this receptor is a man aged 60 to 75 with acute or convalescent COVID-19. The CDR3 loop is CASSHRDRASSYNEQFF. The CDR3 nucleotides read TGCGCCAGCAGCCACCGGGACAGGGCTAGCTCCTACAATGAGCAGTTCTTC.